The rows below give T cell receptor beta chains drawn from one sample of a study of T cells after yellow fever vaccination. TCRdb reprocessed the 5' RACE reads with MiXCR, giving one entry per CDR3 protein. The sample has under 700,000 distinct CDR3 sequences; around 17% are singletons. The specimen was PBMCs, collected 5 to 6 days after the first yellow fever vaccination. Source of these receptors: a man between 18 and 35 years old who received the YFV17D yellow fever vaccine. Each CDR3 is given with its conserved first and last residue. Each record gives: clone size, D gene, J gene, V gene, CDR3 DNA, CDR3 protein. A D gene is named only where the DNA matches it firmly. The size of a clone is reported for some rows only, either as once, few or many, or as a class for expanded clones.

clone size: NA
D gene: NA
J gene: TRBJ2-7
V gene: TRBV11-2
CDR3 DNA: TGTGCCAGCAGCAGCTCTACAGGGAACGAGCAGTACTTC
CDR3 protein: CASSSSTGNEQYF

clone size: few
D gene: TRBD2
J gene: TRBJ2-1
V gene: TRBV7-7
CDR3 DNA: TGTGCCAGCGCGCTAGCGGGGGGGCGGGATGAGCAGTTCTTC
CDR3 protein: CASALAGGRDEQFF

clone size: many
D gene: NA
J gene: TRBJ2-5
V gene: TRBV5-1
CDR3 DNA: TGTGCCAGCAGTTTTAAGGAGACCCAGTACTTC
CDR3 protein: CASSFKETQYF

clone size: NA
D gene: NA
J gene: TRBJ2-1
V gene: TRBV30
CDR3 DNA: TGTGCCTGGAGTGTAACGGATATTAGGTTCTTC
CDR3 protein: CAWSVTDIRFF

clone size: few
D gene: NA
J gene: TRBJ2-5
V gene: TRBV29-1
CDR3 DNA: TGCAGCGTTGGGCTCGGATTAGCGCAGGAGACCCAGTACTTC
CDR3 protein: CSVGLGLAQETQYF

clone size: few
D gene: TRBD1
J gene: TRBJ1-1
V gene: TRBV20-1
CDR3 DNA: TGCAGTGCTAGAGCCCCGGACAGGGGAAACACTGAAGCTTTCTTT
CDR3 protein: CSARAPDRGNTEAFF

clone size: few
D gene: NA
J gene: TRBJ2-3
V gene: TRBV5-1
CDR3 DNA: TGCGCCAGCAGCTTGGATGGGGGGCCCTGGACAGATACGCAGTATTTT
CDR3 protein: CASSLDGGPWTDTQYF

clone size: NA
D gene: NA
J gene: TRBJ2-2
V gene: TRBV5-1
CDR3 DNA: TGCGCCAGCAGTCGAGGATTTAACACCGGGGAGCTGTTTTTT
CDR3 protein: CASSRGFNTGELFF

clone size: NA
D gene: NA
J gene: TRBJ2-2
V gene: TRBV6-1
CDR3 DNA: TGTGCCAGCAGTGGCGTTGGCATCGCGAACACCGGGGAGCTGTTTTTT
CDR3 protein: CASSGVGIANTGELFF

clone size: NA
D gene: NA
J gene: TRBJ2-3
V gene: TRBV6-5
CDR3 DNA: TGTGCCAGCAGTTACTCGATATTAACCCCAGATACGCAGTATTTT
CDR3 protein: CASSYSILTPDTQYF

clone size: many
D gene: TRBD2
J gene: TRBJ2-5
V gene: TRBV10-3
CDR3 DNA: TGTGCCATCTCTAGCGGGGGTGTGGAGACCCAGTACTTC
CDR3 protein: CAISSGGVETQYF

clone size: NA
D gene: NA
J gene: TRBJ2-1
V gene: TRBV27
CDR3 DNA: TGTGCCAGCAGTTTGGGGGCGCGTAGGGTGCTAGAGCAGTTCTTC
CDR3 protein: CASSLGARRVLEQFF

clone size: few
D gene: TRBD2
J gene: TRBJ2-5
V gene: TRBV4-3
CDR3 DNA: TGCGCCAGCAGCCAAGATTTTAAGCGGGGGTACCAAGAGACCCAGTACTTC
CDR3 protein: CASSQDFKRGYQETQYF

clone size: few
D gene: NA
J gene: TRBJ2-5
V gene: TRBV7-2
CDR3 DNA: TGTGCCAGCAGCACCGGGGGTGCGGAGACCCAGTACTTC
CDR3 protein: CASSTGGAETQYF

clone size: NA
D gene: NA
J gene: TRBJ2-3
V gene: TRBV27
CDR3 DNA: TGTGCCAGCACACTAGCTCCTAGCACAGATACGCAGTATTTT
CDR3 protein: CASTLAPSTDTQYF

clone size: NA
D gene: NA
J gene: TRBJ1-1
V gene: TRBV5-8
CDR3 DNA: TGTGCCAGCAGCCATATACCGGGACTCTTAGGTACTGAAGCTTTCTTT
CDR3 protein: CASSHIPGLLGTEAFF

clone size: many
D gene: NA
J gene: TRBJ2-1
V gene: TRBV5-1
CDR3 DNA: TGCGCCAGCAGCCCCCGGGCGCCCTACAATGAGCAGTTCTTC
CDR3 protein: CASSPRAPYNEQFF